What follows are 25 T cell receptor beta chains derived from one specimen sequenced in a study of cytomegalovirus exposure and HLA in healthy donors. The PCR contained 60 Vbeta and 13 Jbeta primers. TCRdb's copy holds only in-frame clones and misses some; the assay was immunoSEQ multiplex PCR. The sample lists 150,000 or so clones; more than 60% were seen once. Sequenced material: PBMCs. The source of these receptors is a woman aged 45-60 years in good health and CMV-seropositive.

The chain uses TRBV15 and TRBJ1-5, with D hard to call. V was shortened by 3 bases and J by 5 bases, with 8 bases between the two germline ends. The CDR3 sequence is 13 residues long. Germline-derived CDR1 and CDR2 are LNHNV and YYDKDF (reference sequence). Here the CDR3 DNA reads TGTGCCACCAGCAGCCAGGTGGATCAGCCCCAGCATTTT. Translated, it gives CATSSQVDQPQHF. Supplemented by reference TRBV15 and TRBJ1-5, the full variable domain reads DAMVIQNPRYQVTQFGKPVTLSCSQTLNHNVMYWYQQKSSQAPKLLFHYYDKDFNNEADTPDNFQSRRPNTSFCFLDIRSPGLGDTAMYLCATSSQVDQPQHFGDGTRLSIL.

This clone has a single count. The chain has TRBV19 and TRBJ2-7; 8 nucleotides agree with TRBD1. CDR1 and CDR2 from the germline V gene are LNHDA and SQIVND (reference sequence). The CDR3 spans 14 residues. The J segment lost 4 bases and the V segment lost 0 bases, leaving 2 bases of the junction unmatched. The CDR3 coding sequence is TGTGCCAGTAGTATAGACAGGGGGCCTTACGAGCAGTACTTC. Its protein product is CASSIDRGPYEQYF.

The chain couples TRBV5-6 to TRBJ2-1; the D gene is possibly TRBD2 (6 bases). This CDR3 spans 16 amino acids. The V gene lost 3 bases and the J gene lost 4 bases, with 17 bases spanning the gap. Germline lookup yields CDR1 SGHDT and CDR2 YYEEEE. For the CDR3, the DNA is TGTGCCAGCAGCTCAGACTCAGTGGGGGGTTACAATGAGCAGTTCTTC. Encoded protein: CASSSDSVGGYNEQFF. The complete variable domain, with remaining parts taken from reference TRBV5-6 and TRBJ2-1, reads DAGVTQSPTHLIKTRGQQVTLRCSPKSGHDTVSWYQQALGQGPQFIFQYYEEEERQRGNFPDRFSGHQFPNYSSELNVNALLLGDSALYLCASSSDSVGGYNEQFFGPGTRLTVL.

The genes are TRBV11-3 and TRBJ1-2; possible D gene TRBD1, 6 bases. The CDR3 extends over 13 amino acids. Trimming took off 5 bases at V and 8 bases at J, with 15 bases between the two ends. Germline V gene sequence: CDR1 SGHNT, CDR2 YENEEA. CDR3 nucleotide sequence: TGTGCCAGCAGCCGCAGGGGCACCGGCGGCTACACCTTC. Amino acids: CASSRRGTGGYTF.

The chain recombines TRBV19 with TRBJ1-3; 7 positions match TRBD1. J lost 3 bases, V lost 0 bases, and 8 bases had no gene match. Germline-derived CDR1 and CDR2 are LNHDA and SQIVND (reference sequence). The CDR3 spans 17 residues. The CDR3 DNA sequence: TGTGCCAGTAGTATAGATCTTGGGACAGCTGTTGGAAACACCATATATTTT. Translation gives CASSIDLGTAVGNTIYF.

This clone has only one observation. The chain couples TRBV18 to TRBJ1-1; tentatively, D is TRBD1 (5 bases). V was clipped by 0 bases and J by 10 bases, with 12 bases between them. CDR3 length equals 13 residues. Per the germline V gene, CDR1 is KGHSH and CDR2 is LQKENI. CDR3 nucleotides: TGTGCCAGCTCACCACCGGCGGGGGACTCAGCTTTCTTT. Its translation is CASSPPAGDSAFF. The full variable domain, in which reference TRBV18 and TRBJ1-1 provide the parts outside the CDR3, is NAGVMQNPRHLVRRRGQEARLRCSPMKGHSHVYWYRQLPEEGLKFMVYLQKENIIDESGMPKERFSAEFPKEGPSILRIQQVVRGDSAAYFCASSPPAGDSAFFGQGTRLTVV.

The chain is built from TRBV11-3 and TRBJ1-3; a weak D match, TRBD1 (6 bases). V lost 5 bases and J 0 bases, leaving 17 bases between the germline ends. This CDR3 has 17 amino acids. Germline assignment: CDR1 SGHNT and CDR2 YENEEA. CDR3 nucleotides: TGTGCCAGCAGCATACAAGCCTGGACAGCCTCTGGAAACACCATATATTTT. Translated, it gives CASSIQAWTASGNTIYF.

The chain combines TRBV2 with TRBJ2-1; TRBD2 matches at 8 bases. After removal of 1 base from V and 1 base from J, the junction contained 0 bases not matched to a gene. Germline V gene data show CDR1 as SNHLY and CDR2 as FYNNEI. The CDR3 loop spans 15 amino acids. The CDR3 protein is CASSEERESYNEQFF. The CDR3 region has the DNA TGTGCCAGCAGTGAAGAGCGGGAGTCCTACAATGAGCAGTTCTTC.

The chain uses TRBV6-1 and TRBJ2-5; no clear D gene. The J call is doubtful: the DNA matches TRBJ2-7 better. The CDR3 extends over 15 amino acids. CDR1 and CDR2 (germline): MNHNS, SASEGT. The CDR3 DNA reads TGTGCCACCGAGCGTGCGGCCGGCGTGACCTACGAGCAGTACTTC. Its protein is CATERAAGVTYEQYF.

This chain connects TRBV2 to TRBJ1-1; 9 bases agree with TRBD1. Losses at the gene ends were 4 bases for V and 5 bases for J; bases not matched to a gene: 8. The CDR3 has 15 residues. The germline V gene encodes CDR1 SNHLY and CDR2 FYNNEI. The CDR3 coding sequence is TGTGCCAGCAGTGCCTGGACAGGGGTCCCAACTGAAGCTTTCTTT. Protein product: CASSAWTGVPTEAFF.

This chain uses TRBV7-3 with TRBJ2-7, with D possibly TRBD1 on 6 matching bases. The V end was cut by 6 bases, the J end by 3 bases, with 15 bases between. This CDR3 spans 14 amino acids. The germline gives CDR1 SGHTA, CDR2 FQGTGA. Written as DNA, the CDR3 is TGTGCCAGCAGTAGAGGGGGAACAGACTACGAGCAGTACTTC. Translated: CASSRGGTDYEQYF.

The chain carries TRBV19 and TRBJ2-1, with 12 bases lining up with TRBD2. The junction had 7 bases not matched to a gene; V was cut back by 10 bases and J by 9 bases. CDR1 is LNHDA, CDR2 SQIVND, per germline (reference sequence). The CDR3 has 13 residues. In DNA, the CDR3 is TGTGCCACTCGGACTAGCGGGACTGCTGAGCAGTTCTTC. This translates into CATRTSGTAEQFF.

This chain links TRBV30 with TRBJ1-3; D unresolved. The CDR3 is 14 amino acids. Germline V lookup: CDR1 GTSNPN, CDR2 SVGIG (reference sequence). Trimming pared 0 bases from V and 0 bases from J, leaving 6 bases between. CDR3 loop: CAWSVHSSGNTIYF. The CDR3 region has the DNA TGTGCCTGGAGTGTACACAGCTCTGGAAACACCATATATTTT.

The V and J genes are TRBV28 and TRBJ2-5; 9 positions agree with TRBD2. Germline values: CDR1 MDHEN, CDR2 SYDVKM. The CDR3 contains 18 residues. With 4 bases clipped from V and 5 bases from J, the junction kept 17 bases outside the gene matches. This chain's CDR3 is CASSSVISGRSRSETQYF. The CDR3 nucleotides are TGTGCCAGCAGTTCGGTTATTAGCGGGAGAAGTCGTTCGGAGACCCAGTACTTC.

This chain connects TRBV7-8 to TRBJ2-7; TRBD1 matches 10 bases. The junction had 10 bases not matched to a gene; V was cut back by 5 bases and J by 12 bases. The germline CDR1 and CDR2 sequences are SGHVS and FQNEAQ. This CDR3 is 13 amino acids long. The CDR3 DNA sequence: TGTGCCAGCAGCACCGGGACAGGGGTAGCGACGTACTTC. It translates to CASSTGTGVATYF.

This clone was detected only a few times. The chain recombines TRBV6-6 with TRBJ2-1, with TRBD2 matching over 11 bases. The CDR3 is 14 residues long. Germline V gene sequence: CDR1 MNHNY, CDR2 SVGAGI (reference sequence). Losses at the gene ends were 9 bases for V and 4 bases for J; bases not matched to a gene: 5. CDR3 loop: CAREGLAAYNEQFF. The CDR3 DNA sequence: TGTGCCAGGGAGGGACTAGCGGCGTACAATGAGCAGTTCTTC.

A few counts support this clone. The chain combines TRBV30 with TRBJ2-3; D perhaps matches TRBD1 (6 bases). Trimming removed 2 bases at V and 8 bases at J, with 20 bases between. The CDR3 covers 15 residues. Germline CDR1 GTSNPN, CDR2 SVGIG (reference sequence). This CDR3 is CAWSQGWGLRVTQYF. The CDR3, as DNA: TGTGCCTGGAGTCAGGGGTGGGGGCTGCGGGTTACGCAGTATTTT.

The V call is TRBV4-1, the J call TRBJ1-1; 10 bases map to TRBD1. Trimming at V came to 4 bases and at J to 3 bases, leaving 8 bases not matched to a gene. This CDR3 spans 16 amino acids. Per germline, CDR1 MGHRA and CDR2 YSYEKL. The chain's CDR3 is CASSPGTGEGYTEAFF. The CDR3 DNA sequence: TGCGCCAGCAGCCCCGGGACAGGGGAGGGATACACTGAAGCTTTCTTT.

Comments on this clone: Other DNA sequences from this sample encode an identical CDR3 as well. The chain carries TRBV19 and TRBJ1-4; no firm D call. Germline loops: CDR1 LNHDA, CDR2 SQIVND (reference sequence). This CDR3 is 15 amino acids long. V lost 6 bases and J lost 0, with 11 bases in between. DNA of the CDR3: TGTGCCAGTAGCGCCTCCGGAGCAACTAATGAAAAACTGTTTTTT. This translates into CASSASGATNEKLFF.

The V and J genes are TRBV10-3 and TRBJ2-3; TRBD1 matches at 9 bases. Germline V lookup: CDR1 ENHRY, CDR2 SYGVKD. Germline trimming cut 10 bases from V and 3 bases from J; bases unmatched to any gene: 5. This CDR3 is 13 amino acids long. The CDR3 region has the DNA TGTGCCACGGACAGGGGAGTGACAGATACGCAGTATTTT. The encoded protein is CATDRGVTDTQYF.

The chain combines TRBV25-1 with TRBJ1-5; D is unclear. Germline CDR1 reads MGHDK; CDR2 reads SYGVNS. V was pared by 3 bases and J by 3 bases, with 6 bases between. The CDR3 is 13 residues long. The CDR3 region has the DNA TGTGCCAGCAGTGAGTCCCACAATCAGCCCCAGCATTTT. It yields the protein CASSESHNQPQHF. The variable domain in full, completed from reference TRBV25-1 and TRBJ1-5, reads EADIYQTPRYLVIGTGKKITLECSQTMGHDKMYWYQQDPGMELHLIHYSYGVNSTEKGDLSSESTVSRIRTEHFPLTLESARPSHTSQYLCASSESHNQPQHFGDGTRLSIL.

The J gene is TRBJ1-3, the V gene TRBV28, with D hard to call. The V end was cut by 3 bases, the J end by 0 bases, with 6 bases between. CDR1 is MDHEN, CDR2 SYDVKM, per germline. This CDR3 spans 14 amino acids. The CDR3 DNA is TGTGCCAGCAGTTTCGTCAGCTCTGGAAACACCATATATTTT. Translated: CASSFVSSGNTIYF.

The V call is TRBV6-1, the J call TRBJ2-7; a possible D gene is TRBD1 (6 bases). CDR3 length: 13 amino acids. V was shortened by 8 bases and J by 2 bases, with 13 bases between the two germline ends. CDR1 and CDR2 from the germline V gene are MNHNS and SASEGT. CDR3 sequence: CASVQGLAYEQYF. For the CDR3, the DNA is TGTGCCAGCGTTCAGGGGTTGGCCTACGAGCAGTACTTC.

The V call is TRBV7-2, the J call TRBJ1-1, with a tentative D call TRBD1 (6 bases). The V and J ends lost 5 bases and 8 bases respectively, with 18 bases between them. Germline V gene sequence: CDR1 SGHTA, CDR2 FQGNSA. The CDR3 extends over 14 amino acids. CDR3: CASSQMPGGAEAFF. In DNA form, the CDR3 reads TGTGCCAGCAGCCAGATGCCGGGGGGGGCGGAAGCTTTCTTT.

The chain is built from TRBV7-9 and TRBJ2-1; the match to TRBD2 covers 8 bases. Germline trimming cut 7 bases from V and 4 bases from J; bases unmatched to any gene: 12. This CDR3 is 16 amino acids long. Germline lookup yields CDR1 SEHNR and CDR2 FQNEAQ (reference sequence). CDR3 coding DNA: TGTGCCAGCAACCCTGAGGCGGGAGGTTTTTACAATGAGCAGTTCTTC. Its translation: CASNPEAGGFYNEQFF.